This is a list of T cell receptor beta chains from one sample in a study of early T cells in non-severe SARS-CoV-2 infection. TCRdb analysed the 5' RACE reads with MiXCR anew, one entry per CDR3 protein. The sample records fewer than 40,000 distinct CDR3 sequences, 5.5% to 7% being singletons. The sample comprised whole blood. The origin of the receptors is an adult who was a healthcare worker with PCR-confirmed SARS-CoV-2 infection or an uninfected control (not recorded which). Both conserved end residues are part of each CDR3. The order of the fields is J gene, clone size, V gene, D gene, CDR3 DNA, CDR3 protein. D genes are given only for firm matches. Size values are once, few and many counts, or a class for expanded clones, and some rows have none.

j_call: TRBJ2-1
clone_size: many
v_call: TRBV29-1
d_call: .
cdr3_nt: TGCAGCGTTGAAGTGATGAATGAGCAGTTCTTC
cdr3_aa: CSVEVMNEQFF

j_call: TRBJ2-5
clone_size: .
v_call: TRBV6-6
d_call: .
cdr3_nt: TGTGCCAGCAGACGCGGGACAGTTGGAGGAGAGACCCAGTACTTC
cdr3_aa: CASRRGTVGGETQYF

j_call: TRBJ2-7
clone_size: many
v_call: TRBV20-1
d_call: TRBD2
cdr3_nt: TGCAGTGCCATTAGCGGGACGGCCAACTACGAGCAGTACTTC
cdr3_aa: CSAISGTANYEQYF

j_call: TRBJ2-3
clone_size: .
v_call: TRBV7-2
d_call: .
cdr3_nt: TGTGCCAGCAGCGCCTACGATTTGCAGTATTTT
cdr3_aa: CASSAYDLQYF

j_call: TRBJ2-6
clone_size: .
v_call: TRBV28
d_call: .
cdr3_nt: TGTGCCAGCAGTTTACAAATTTCTGGGGCCAACGTCCTGACTTTC
cdr3_aa: CASSLQISGANVLTF

j_call: TRBJ2-7
clone_size: many
v_call: TRBV20-1
d_call: .
cdr3_nt: TGCAGTGCCGAACCCCATAGCGGTTCCTACGAGCAGTACTTC
cdr3_aa: CSAEPHSGSYEQYF

j_call: TRBJ2-1
clone_size: many
v_call: TRBV28
d_call: .
cdr3_nt: TGTGCCAGCAGTTTAACTGGGACCACCAATGAGCAGTTCTTC
cdr3_aa: CASSLTGTTNEQFF

j_call: TRBJ2-3
clone_size: many
v_call: TRBV19
d_call: TRBD2
cdr3_nt: TGTGCCAGTAGTGTCCTAGCGGTTACAGCCACAGATACGCAGTATTTT
cdr3_aa: CASSVLAVTATDTQYF

j_call: TRBJ2-1
clone_size: .
v_call: TRBV20-1
d_call: .
cdr3_nt: TGCAGTGCTAGCGGCGGAATCAATGAGCAGTTCTTC
cdr3_aa: CSASGGINEQFF

j_call: TRBJ1-2
clone_size: many
v_call: TRBV12-3/TRBV12-4
d_call: .
cdr3_nt: TGTGCCAGCAGTTTAGCAGCTCGAGTGGGAGGCTACACCTTC
cdr3_aa: CASSLAARVGGYTF

j_call: TRBJ2-1
clone_size: few
v_call: TRBV28
d_call: TRBD1
cdr3_nt: TGTGCCAGCAGTCCGGGACAGGGGTTCTTTAATGAGCAGTTCTTC
cdr3_aa: CASSPGQGFFNEQFF

j_call: TRBJ1-1
clone_size: .
v_call: TRBV29-1
d_call: .
cdr3_nt: TGCAGCGTTGAAGATTTGGCAGGGAACACTGAAGCTTTCTTT
cdr3_aa: CSVEDLAGNTEAFF

j_call: TRBJ2-7
clone_size: many
v_call: TRBV4-1
d_call: .
cdr3_nt: TGCGCCAGCAGCCAAAGCGACGAGCAGTACTTC
cdr3_aa: CASSQSDEQYF

j_call: TRBJ2-3
clone_size: many
v_call: TRBV25-1
d_call: .
cdr3_nt: TGTGCCACCAACCGGGGCAGGGGTGGGATGGATACGCAGTATTTT
cdr3_aa: CATNRGRGGMDTQYF

j_call: TRBJ2-3
clone_size: many
v_call: TRBV7-7
d_call: .
cdr3_nt: TGTGCTAGCAGCTTAGGACGGACAGATACGCAGTATTTT
cdr3_aa: CASSLGRTDTQYF

j_call: TRBJ2-7
clone_size: many
v_call: TRBV18
d_call: .
cdr3_nt: TGTGCCAGCCAACCCACTAGGGGGGCCTACGAGCAGTACTTC
cdr3_aa: CASQPTRGAYEQYF

j_call: TRBJ2-3
clone_size: .
v_call: TRBV6-5
d_call: .
cdr3_nt: TGTGCCAGCAGTAGGGGGGCAGAGGATACGCAGTATTTT
cdr3_aa: CASSRGAEDTQYF

j_call: TRBJ2-3
clone_size: many
v_call: TRBV7-2
d_call: .
cdr3_nt: TGTGCCAGCAGCTTAGGACCTCCCATGTACGGGACCCGCACAGATACGCAGTATTTT
cdr3_aa: CASSLGPPMYGTRTDTQYF

j_call: TRBJ2-7
clone_size: few
v_call: TRBV7-8
d_call: .
cdr3_nt: TGTGCCAGCAGCTGGACGGGGACGGCCGAGCAGTACTTC
cdr3_aa: CASSWTGTAEQYF

j_call: TRBJ1-1
clone_size: many
v_call: TRBV7-6
d_call: .
cdr3_nt: TGTGCCAGCAGCCCGCCGGACGGTACTGAAGCTTTCTTT
cdr3_aa: CASSPPDGTEAFF

j_call: TRBJ1-3
clone_size: many
v_call: TRBV7-9
d_call: .
cdr3_nt: TGTGCCAGCAGCAGGGACGGCTCTGGAAACACCATATATTTT
cdr3_aa: CASSRDGSGNTIYF

j_call: TRBJ2-1
clone_size: few
v_call: TRBV9
d_call: .
cdr3_nt: TGTGCCAGCAGCGAGGGGAGCAGGGTCCACAATGAGCAGTTCTTC
cdr3_aa: CASSEGSRVHNEQFF

j_call: TRBJ2-3
clone_size: many
v_call: TRBV5-1
d_call: .
cdr3_nt: TGCGCCAGCAGCCCGAGGGGCCAAGGAGATACGCAGTATTTT
cdr3_aa: CASSPRGQGDTQYF

j_call: TRBJ1-1
clone_size: many
v_call: TRBV4-1
d_call: TRBD1
cdr3_nt: TGCGCCAGCAGCCAAGAGTCGAACAGGGCAGGGGGGTCGGCTTTCTTT
cdr3_aa: CASSQESNRAGGSAFF

j_call: TRBJ1-1
clone_size: few
v_call: TRBV7-9
d_call: .
cdr3_nt: TGTGCCAGCAGCAAATCCTTCGGGATGAACACTGAAGCTTTCTTT
cdr3_aa: CASSKSFGMNTEAFF

j_call: TRBJ2-7
clone_size: many
v_call: TRBV6-1
d_call: .
cdr3_nt: TGTGCCAGCAGTGACGCACGATCCTACGAGCAGTACTTC
cdr3_aa: CASSDARSYEQYF

j_call: TRBJ2-1
clone_size: many
v_call: TRBV30
d_call: .
cdr3_nt: TGTGCCTGGAGTGTCATAGGGCCCCAAGAGCAGTTCTTC
cdr3_aa: CAWSVIGPQEQFF

j_call: TRBJ2-7
clone_size: many
v_call: TRBV28
d_call: .
cdr3_nt: TGTGCCAGCAGTTTATTCTTATCATTGGGCCGTAGCTCCTACGAGCAGTACTTC
cdr3_aa: CASSLFLSLGRSSYEQYF

j_call: TRBJ2-7
clone_size: .
v_call: TRBV24-1
d_call: .
cdr3_nt: TGTGCCACCAGTGAAAGTGACACCGAGCAGTACTTC
cdr3_aa: CATSESDTEQYF

j_call: TRBJ2-1
clone_size: .
v_call: TRBV25-1
d_call: TRBD2
cdr3_nt: TGTGCCAGCAGTGACATAGCGTCGAACAGACTAGCGGGAGTACCGGATGAGCAGTTCTTC
cdr3_aa: CASSDIASNRLAGVPDEQFF

j_call: TRBJ2-2
clone_size: .
v_call: TRBV29-1
d_call: TRBD1
cdr3_nt: TGCAGCGTGAAAGGGGGCGCGGCGGACACCGGGGAGCTGTTTTTT
cdr3_aa: CSVKGGAADTGELFF

j_call: TRBJ2-7
clone_size: many
v_call: TRBV6-6
d_call: TRBD2
cdr3_nt: TGTGCCAGCAGTCCGCGGGGGAACTACGAGCAGTACTTC
cdr3_aa: CASSPRGNYEQYF

j_call: TRBJ2-7
clone_size: few
v_call: TRBV14
d_call: .
cdr3_nt: TGTGCCAGCAGCGAACCGGGACACAACCCCGAGCAGTACTTC
cdr3_aa: CASSEPGHNPEQYF

j_call: TRBJ2-5
clone_size: many
v_call: TRBV6-1
d_call: .
cdr3_nt: TGTGCCAGCAGTGAAATTACCAGGACACCCCAACGAGGAGAGACCCAGTACTTC
cdr3_aa: CASSEITRTPQRGETQYF

j_call: TRBJ2-1
clone_size: medium-sized
v_call: TRBV28
d_call: TRBD2
cdr3_nt: TGTGCCAGCAGTCTAAGCGGGAGGGTCTACAATGAGCAGTTCTTC
cdr3_aa: CASSLSGRVYNEQFF

j_call: TRBJ2-3
clone_size: .
v_call: TRBV6-6
d_call: .
cdr3_nt: TGTGCCAGCAGTTACAACAAGGGGGGCACAGATACGCAGTATTTT
cdr3_aa: CASSYNKGGTDTQYF

j_call: TRBJ2-7
clone_size: many
v_call: TRBV18
d_call: .
cdr3_nt: TGTGCCAGCTCACCGTACTACGAGCAGTACTTC
cdr3_aa: CASSPYYEQYF

j_call: TRBJ2-6
clone_size: medium-sized
v_call: TRBV29-1
d_call: .
cdr3_nt: TGCAGCGTTGGCGGACAAACCGGGGCCAACGTCCTGACTTTC
cdr3_aa: CSVGGQTGANVLTF

j_call: TRBJ2-7
clone_size: many
v_call: TRBV19
d_call: .
cdr3_nt: TGTGCCAGTAGTATACTCCCAAACGGCGACGAGCAGTACTTC
cdr3_aa: CASSILPNGDEQYF

j_call: TRBJ2-3
clone_size: many
v_call: TRBV30
d_call: .
cdr3_nt: TGTGCCCTGCCCCGTGGGCTTACGCAGTATTTT
cdr3_aa: CALPRGLTQYF

j_call: TRBJ1-3
clone_size: many
v_call: TRBV7-8
d_call: .
cdr3_nt: TGTGCCAGCAGCTTAGAAATCACCTCTGGAAACACCATATATTTT
cdr3_aa: CASSLEITSGNTIYF